This T cell receptor beta chain was identified during a study of technical replicates of blood from a few donors. Generated by immunoSEQ multiplex PCR, the TCRdb table keeps only in-frame clones and is missing some. The data show roughly 81,000 clones, 97% seen once. Germline V lookup: CDR1 LNHDA, CDR2 SQIVND (reference sequence). This CDR3 is 13 amino acids long. Trimming pared 6 bases from V and 2 bases from J, leaving 11 bases between. V is TRBV19 and J is TRBJ2-7; D unresolved. The sample comprised T cells isolated from PBMCs. The TCR originated in a human donor in good health. This CDR3 reads CASSPSRAYEQYF. The CDR3 DNA reads TGTGCCAGTAGCCCTTCTCGAGCCTACGAGCAGTACTTC. Full variable domain (missing parts from reference TRBV19 and TRBJ2-7): DGGITQSPKYLFRKEGQNVTLSCEQNLNHDAMYWYRQDPGQGLRLIYYSQIVNDFQKGDIAEGYSVSREKKESFPLTVTSAQKNPTAFYLCASSPSRAYEQYFGPGTRLTVT.